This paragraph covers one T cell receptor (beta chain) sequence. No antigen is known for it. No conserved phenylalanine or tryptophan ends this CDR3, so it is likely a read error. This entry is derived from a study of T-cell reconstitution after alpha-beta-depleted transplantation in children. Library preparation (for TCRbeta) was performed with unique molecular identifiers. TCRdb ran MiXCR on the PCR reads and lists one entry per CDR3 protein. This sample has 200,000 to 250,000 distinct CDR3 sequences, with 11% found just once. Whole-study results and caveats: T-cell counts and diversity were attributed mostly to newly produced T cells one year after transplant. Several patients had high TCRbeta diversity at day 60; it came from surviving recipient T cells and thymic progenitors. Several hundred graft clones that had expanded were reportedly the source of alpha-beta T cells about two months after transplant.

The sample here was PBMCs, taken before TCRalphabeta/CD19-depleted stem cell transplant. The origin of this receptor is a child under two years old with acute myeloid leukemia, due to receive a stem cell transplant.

The CDR3 sequence is CASSPWEGLAYTGELFS. The CDR3, as DNA: TGTGCCAGTAGTCCGTGGGAGGGACTAGCGTACACCGGGGAGCTGTTTTCT. The chain employs TRBV19 and TRBJ2-2, with 10 positions matching TRBD2. The CDR3 has 17 residues. Trimming cost V 5 bases and J 3 bases; bases outside gene matches: 9. Germline CDR1 LNHDA, CDR2 SQIVND (reference sequence).